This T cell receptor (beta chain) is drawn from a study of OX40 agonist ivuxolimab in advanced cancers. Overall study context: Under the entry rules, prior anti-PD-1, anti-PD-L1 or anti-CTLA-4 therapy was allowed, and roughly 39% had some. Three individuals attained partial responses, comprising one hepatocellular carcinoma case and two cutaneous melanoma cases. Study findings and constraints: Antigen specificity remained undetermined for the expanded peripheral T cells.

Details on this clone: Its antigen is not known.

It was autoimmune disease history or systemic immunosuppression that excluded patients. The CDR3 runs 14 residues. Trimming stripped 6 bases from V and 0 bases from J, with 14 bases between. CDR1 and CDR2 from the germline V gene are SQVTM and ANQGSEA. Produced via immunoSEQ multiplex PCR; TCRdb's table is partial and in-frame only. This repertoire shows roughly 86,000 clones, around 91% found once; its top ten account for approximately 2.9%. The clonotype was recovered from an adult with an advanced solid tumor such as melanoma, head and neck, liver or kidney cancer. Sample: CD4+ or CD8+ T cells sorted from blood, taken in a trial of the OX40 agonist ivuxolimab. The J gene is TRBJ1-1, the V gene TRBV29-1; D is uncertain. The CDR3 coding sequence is TGCAGCGTGTCGACACGGGCGATGAACACTGAAGCTTTCTTT. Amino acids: CSVSTRAMNTEAFF.